This TCR beta chain is from a study of vaccination and CD4 T cells after COVID-19. Across the whole study: Convalescent patients gave post-COVID blood a median about 110 days post-diagnosis, range 35 to 161.

Treatment reported: roughly ten-day PBMC culture with coronavirus spike peptide pools or control peptides (ViraFEST assay). Comment on this clonotype: The antigen remains undetermined.

An Oncomine TCR Beta short-read assay was used to sequence the DNA from cultured CD4+ T cells. TCRdb redid the calling of the PCR reads with MiXCR, one entry per CDR3 protein. Here the sample spans around 21,000 distinct CDR3 sequences, roughly 51% being singletons. In germline, CDR1 is MNHEY, CDR2 SMNVEV (reference sequence). Trimming took off 2 bases at V and 6 bases at J, with 16 bases between the two ends. CDR3 length: 15 amino acids. This chain joins TRBV27 and TRBJ1-1; D remains unclear. Sequencing used CD4+ T cells from blood, cultured in vitro. The receptor was derived from a human donor who had recovered from COVID-19. The CDR3 region has the DNA TGTGCCAGCAGTTTAAGCGGCATTGATAAAGCTGAAGCTTTCTTT. Amino acids: CASSLSGIDKAEAFF.